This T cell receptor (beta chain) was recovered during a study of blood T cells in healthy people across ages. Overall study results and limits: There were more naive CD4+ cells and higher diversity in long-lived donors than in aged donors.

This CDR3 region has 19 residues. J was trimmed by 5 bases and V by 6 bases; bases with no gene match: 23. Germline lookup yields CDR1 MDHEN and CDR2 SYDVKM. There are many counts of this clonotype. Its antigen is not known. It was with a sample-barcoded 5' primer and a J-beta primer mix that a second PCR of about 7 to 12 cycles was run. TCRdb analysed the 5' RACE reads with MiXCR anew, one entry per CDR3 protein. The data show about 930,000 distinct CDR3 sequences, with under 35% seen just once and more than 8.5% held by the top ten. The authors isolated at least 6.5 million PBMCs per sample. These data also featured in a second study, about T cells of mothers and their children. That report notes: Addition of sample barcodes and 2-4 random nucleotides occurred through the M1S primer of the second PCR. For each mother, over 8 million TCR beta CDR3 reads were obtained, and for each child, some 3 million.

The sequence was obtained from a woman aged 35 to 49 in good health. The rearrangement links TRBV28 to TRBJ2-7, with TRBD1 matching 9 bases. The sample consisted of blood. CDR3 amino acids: CASSSKGQGIVLGVNEQYF. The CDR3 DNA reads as TGTGCCAGCAGCTCGAAGGGACAGGGTATAGTGTTGGGGGTGAACGAGCAGTACTTC.